The entry below gives a single T cell receptor beta chain sequence along with its context. This specimen comes from a study of blood T cell repertoires in COVID-19. The V gene lost 5 bases and the J gene lost 4 bases, with 10 bases spanning the gap. The CDR3 contains 13 residues. Germline CDR1 reads SGDLS; CDR2 reads YYNGEE. Assay used: immunoSEQ multiplex PCR; TCRdb lists only in-frame clones, some missing. The sample shows about 320,000 clones, about 92% of them seen only once. J is TRBJ2-1 and V is TRBV9; no reliable D call. This sequence originates from a man aged 55 to 70 who had recovered from COVID-19. The sample was PBMCs or T cells enriched from blood (not recorded which). CDR3 DNA sequence: TGTGCCAGCAGTGGCCAGACATACAATGAGCAGTTCTTC. Translating it yields CASSGQTYNEQFF.